A single sample is the source of the 7 T cell receptor beta chains below, sequenced in a study of OX40 agonist ivuxolimab in advanced cancers. Data came from immunoSEQ multiplex PCR; TCRdb stores just in-frame clones and leaves some out. Found here are approximately 75,000 clones, around four fifths of them singletons; the top ten hold approximately 5.3%. Specimen: CD4+ or CD8+ T cells sorted from blood, collected in a trial of the OX40 agonist ivuxolimab. All receptors derive from an adult with an advanced solid tumor such as melanoma, head and neck, liver or kidney cancer.

This clone was counted a few times. J is TRBJ2-6 and V is TRBV11-3, with TRBD1 matching 9 bases. V was pared by 6 bases and J by 2 bases, with 8 bases of the junction left unmatched. Germline V gene sequence: CDR1 SGHNT, CDR2 YENEEA. This CDR3 has 17 residues. CDR3 in DNA: TGTGCCAGCAGTCGCCGGGACAGGGTAACTGGGGCCAACGTCCTGACTTTC. Its translation: CASSRRDRVTGANVLTF.

V is TRBV5-4 and J is TRBJ1-3; the D is unclear. Between the trimmed V and J ends, which lost 0 bases and 4 bases, there was a span of 11 bases. There are 15 residues in the CDR3. Per germline, CDR1 SGHNT and CDR2 YYREEE (reference sequence). In DNA, the CDR3 is TGTGCCAGCAGCTTGGATCGGGCAGGAGGAAACACCATATATTTT. Translating gives CASSLDRAGGNTIYF.

This clone was seen a handful of times. The rearrangement uses TRBV27 and TRBJ2-1; D call uncertain. Germline V CDR1 and CDR2: MNHEY, SMNVEV (reference sequence). The CDR3 has 14 residues. V was trimmed by 3 bases and J by 5 bases, leaving 11 bases between them. CDR3 protein: CASSFLGMDNEQFF. The CDR3 nucleotides read TGTGCCAGCAGTTTTTTGGGCATGGACAATGAGCAGTTCTTC.

This clone was detected only once. The chain recombines TRBV18 with TRBJ2-7; D unresolved. The CDR3 is made up of 16 amino acids. V lost 0 bases, J lost 2 bases, and 14 bases lay in between. Germline V CDR1 and CDR2: KGHSH, LQKENI. CDR3 in amino acids: CASSPPPAGVTYEQYF. In nucleotides, the CDR3 is TGTGCCAGCTCACCACCTCCGGCAGGAGTGACCTACGAGCAGTACTTC.

J is TRBJ2-7 and V is TRBV18, with no clear D. V shed 9 bases and J shed 5 bases, with 14 bases lying between them. The CDR3 totals 12 residues. Germline-derived CDR1 and CDR2 are KGHSH and LQKENI. The CDR3 sequence: CASAWEANEQYF. The CDR3 coding sequence is TGTGCCAGTGCATGGGAAGCCAACGAGCAGTACTTC.

This chain links TRBV7-2 with TRBJ2-2; D is perhaps TRBD1 (8 bases). Germline loops: CDR1 SGHTA, CDR2 FQGNSA. The CDR3 extends over 15 amino acids. Trimming shortened V by 5 bases and J by 5 bases, and 15 bases separated the two germline ends. Written as DNA, the CDR3 is TGTGCCAGCAGCCCCTACAGGGGGGGAACCGGGGAGCTGTTTTTT. As protein: CASSPYRGGTGELFF.

The chain recombines TRBV10-3 with TRBJ1-1; 7 nucleotides match TRBD1. The CDR3 runs 14 residues. The V gene's germline CDR1 is ENHRY and CDR2 SYGVKD. The J segment lost 1 base and the V segment lost 9 bases, leaving 8 bases of the junction unmatched. CDR3: CAIAAGGSNTEAFF. The CDR3 nucleotides read TGTGCCATAGCGGCAGGGGGATCGAACACTGAAGCTTTCTTT.